This T cell receptor (beta chain) is from a study of identical twins. General observations from the study: Invariant cells of the MAIT and iNKT types might have partly distorted the zero-insertion analyses. Abundant beta clonotypes from cord blood had fewer insertions, unlike memory repertoires, which showed none.

This clonotype showed up just a few times. Its specificity is unknown. One entry per CDR3 protein, called by TCRdb with MiXCR from the 5' RACE reads. The repertoire consists of 350,000 or so distinct CDR3 sequences, with about 12% occurring once and the leading ten covering 6% to 9%. Germline CDR1 reads DFQATT; CDR2 reads SNEGSKA (reference sequence). This CDR3 spans 17 amino acids. The V gene end was trimmed by 0 bases and the J gene end by 8 bases; junction bases not matched to a gene: 11. These records were also assigned to another study, of yellow fever vaccine responses in identical twins.

The sequence derives from a woman younger than 30 in good health. V is TRBV20-1 and J is TRBJ2-1; the match to TRBD2 covers 12 bases. Sample: CD8+ T cells sorted from blood. The DNA for the CDR3 is TGCAGTGCTAGAGATCTTTCGACTAGCGGGAGATTCTATGAGCAGTTCTTC. This translates into CSARDLSTSGRFYEQFF.